This T cell receptor beta chain was profiled in a study of beta chain features in type 1 diabetes. About the study: The patient and healthy donor groups were comparable for age, gender and cell yields. Examination of sorted cells across all samples involved roughly 100 million cells.

Germline CDR1 SGHTA, CDR2 FQGNSA. J was trimmed by 8 bases and V by 4 bases; bases with no gene match: 2. The CDR3 totals 14 residues. There are many counts of this clone. What was sequenced were expressed TCRB transcripts, since all of the isolated RNA had been reverse transcribed. Here immunoSEQ multiplex PCR was the method, and the copy in TCRdb shows in-frame clones only, minus some. The sample comprises some 300,000 clones, 7.5% to 9.5% of which are singletons, and more than 0.8% rests with the top ten. The chain uses TRBV7-2 and TRBJ2-3; the match to TRBD2 covers 14 bases. The sample was central memory CD4+ T cells from blood. The receptor was derived from a young woman in good health. The CDR3 here is CASSSGLAGVTQYF. DNA for the CDR3: TGTGCCAGCAGCTCGGGACTAGCGGGAGTTACGCAGTATTTT. The entire variable domain, with the rest obtained from reference TRBV7-2 and TRBJ2-3, is as follows: GAGVSQSPSNKVTEKGKDVELRCDPISGHTALYWYRQSLGQGLEFLIYFQGNSAPDKSGLPSDRFSAERTGGSVSTLTIQRTQQEDSAVYLCASSSGLAGVTQYFGPGTRLTVL.